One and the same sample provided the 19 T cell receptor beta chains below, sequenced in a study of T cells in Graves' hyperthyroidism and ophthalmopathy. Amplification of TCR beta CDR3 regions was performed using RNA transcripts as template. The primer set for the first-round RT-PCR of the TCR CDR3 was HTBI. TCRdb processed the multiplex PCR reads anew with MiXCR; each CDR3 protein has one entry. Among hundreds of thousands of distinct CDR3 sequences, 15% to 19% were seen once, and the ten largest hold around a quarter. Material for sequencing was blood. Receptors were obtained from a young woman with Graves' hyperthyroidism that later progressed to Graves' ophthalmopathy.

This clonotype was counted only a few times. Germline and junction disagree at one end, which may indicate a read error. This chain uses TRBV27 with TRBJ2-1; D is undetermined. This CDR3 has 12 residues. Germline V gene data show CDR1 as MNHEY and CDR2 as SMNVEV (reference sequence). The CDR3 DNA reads TGTGCCAGCAGTCCTACCCCGATGAGCGAGGTCTTC. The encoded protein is CASSPTPMSEVF.

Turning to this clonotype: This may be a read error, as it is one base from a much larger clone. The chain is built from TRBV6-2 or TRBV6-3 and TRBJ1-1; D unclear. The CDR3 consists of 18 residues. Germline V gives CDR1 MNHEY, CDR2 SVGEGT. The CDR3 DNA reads TGTGCCAGCAGCCGTCGGACCGTATTCTCAGTTTTGAACACTGAAGCTCTCTTT. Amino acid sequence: CASSRRTVFSVLNTEALF.

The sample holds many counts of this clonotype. CDR3 protein: CASSSDYYEQYF. In DNA form, the CDR3 reads TGTGCCAGCAGCTCCGACTACTACGAGCAGTACTTC. The rearrangement links TRBV11-1 to TRBJ2-7; weak D call: TRBD2 (5 bases). Germline-derived CDR1 and CDR2 are SGHAT and FQDESV (reference sequence). The V end lost 4 bases, the J end lost 3 bases, and 7 bases lay between the germline ends. The CDR3 runs 12 residues.

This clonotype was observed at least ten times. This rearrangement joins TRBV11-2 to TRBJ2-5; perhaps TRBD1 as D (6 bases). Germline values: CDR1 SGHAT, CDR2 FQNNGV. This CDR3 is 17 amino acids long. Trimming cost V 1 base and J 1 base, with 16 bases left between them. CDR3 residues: CASSLGPTGKVQETQYF. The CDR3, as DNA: TGTGCCAGCAGCTTAGGGCCTACAGGGAAGGTCCAAGAGACCCAGTACTTC.

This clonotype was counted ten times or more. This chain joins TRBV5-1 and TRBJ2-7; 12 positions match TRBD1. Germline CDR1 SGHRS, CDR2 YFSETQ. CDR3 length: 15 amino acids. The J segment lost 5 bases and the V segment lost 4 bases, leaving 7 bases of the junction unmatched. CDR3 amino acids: CASSTRGQGANEQYF. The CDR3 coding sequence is TGCGCCAGCAGCACCCGGGGACAGGGGGCCAACGAGCAGTACTTC.

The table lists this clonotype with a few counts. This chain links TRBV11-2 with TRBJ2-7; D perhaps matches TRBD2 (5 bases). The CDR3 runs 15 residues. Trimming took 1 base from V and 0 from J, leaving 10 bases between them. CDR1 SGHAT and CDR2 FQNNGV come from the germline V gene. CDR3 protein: CASSLAAASSYEQYF. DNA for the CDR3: TGTGCCAGCAGCTTAGCAGCGGCCAGCTCCTACGAGCAGTACTTC.

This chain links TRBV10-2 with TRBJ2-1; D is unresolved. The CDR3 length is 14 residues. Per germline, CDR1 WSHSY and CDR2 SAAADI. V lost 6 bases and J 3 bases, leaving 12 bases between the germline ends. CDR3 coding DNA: TGCGCCAGCAGCCTTCAGGCCAGCTACAATGAGCAGTTCTTC. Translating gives CASSLQASYNEQFF.

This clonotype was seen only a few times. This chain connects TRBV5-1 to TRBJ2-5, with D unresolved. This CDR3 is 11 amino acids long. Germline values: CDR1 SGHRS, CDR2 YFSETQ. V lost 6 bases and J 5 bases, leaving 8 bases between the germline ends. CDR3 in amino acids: CASKDAETQYF. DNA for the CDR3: TGCGCCAGCAAGGATGCCGAGACCCAGTACTTC.

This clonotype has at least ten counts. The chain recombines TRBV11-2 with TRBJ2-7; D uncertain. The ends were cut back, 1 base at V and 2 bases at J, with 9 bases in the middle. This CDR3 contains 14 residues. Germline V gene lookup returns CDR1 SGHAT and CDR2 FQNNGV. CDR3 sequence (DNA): TGTGCCAGCAGCTTAGCGGTCTACCCCTACGAGCAGTACTTC. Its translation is CASSLAVYPYEQYF.

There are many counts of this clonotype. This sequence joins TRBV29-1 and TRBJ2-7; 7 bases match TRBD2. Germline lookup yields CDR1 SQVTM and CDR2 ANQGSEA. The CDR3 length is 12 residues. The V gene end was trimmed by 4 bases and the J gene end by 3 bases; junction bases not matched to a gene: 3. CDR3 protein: CSVVGGNYEQYF. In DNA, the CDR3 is TGCAGCGTTGTGGGGGGGAACTACGAGCAGTACTTC.

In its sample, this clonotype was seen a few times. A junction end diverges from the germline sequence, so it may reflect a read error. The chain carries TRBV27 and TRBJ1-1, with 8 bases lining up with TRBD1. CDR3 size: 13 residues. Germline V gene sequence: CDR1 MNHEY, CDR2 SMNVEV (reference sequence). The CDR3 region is CTSSTLTGEAAFF. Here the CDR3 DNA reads TGTACCAGCAGTACCCTGACAGGGGAGGCGGCTTTCTTT.

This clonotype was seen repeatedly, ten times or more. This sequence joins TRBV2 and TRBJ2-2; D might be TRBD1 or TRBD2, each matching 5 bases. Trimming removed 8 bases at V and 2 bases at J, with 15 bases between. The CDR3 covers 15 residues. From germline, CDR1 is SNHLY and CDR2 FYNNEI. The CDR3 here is CASLTGGPNTGELFF. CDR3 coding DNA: TGTGCCAGCCTTACTGGGGGTCCCAACACCGGGGAGCTGTTTTTT.

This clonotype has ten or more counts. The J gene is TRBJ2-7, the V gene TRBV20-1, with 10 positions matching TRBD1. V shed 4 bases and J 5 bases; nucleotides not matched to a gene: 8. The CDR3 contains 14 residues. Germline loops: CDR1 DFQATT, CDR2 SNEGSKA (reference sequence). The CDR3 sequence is CSATTGQGLNEQYF. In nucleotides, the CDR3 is TGCAGTGCTACCACGGGACAGGGGCTAAACGAGCAGTACTTC.

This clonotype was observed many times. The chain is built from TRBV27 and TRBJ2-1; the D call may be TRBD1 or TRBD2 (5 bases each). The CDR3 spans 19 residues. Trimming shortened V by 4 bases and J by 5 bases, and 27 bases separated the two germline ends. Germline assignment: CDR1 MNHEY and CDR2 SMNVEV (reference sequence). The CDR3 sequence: CASSSPRGTIVPGHNEQFF. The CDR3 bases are TGTGCCAGCAGTTCCCCTCGGGGCACTATCGTACCGGGACACAATGAGCAGTTCTTC.

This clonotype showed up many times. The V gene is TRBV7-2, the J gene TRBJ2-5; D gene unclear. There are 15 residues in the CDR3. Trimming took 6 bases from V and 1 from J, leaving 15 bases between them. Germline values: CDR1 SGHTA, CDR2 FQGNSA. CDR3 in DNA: TGTGCCAGCAGTCTCATCAGCCTCCTCCAAGAGACCCAGTACTTC. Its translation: CASSLISLLQETQYF.

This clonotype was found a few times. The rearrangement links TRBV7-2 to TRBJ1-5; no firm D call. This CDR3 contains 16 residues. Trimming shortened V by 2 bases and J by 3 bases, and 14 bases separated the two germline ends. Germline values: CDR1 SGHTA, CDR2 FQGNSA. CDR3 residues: CASSLNGGFSNQPQHF. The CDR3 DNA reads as TGTGCCAGCAGCTTAAACGGCGGATTTTCCAATCAGCCCCAGCATTTT.

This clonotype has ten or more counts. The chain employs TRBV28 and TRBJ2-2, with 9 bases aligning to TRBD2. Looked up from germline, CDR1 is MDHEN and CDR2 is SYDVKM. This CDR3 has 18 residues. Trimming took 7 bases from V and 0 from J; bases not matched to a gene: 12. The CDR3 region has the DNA TGTGCCAGCACCCCATGGGCGGGAGGGCCTCCGAACACCGGGGAGCTGTTTTTT. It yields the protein CASTPWAGGPPNTGELFF. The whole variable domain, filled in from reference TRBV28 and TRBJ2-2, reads DVKVTQSSRYLVKRTGEKVFLECVQDMDHENMFWYRQDPGLGLRLIYFSYDVKMKEKGDIPEGYSVSREKKERFSLILESASTNQTSMYLCASTPWAGGPPNTGELFFGEGSRLTVL.

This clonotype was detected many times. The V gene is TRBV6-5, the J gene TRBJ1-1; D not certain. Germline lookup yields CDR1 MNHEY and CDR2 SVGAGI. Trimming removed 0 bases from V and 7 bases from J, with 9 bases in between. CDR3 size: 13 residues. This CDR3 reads CASSYSNRNEAFF. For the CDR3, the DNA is TGTGCCAGCAGTTACTCGAACAGAAATGAAGCTTTCTTT.

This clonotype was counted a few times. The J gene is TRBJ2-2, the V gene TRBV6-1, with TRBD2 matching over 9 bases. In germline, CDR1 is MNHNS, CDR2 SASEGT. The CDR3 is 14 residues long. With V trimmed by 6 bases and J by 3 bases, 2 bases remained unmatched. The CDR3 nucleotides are TGTGCCAGCAGGGGGACTAGCTACACCGGGGAGCTGTTTTTT. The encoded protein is CASRGTSYTGELFF.